Listed below are T cell receptor beta chains from one sample, sequenced in a study of cytotoxic CD8 clonotypes in ibrutinib-treated CLL. Assay used: immunoSEQ multiplex PCR; TCRdb lists only in-frame clones, some missing. Of around 130,000 clones listed, around four fifths are singletons. Sequencing was performed on PBMCs, taken after 24 months of ibrutinib treatment. Receptors originate from a human donor with chronic lymphocytic leukemia. Both conserved end residues are part of each CDR3. The D gene is left open where the match is weak. Not all rows give a size; the values are once, few, many and, for expanded clones, a class.

clone size	D gene	V gene	J gene	CDR3 DNA	CDR3 protein
-	TRBD2	TRBV11-2	TRBJ2-1	TGTGCCAGCAGCCGAGGACTAGCGGGGTACAATGAGCAGTTCTTC	CASSRGLAGYNEQFF
-	TRBD1	TRBV29-1	TRBJ1-1	TGCAGCGCTGGGCCGGGACAGGGGGTCACTGAAGCTTTCTTT	CSAGPGQGVTEAFF
-	TRBD1	TRBV7-2	TRBJ2-7	TGTGCCAGCAGCGGACAGGAAAGCTCCTACGAGCAGTACTTC	CASSGQESSYEQYF
-	-	TRBV28	TRBJ2-1	TGTGCCAGCAAATCCAGGAGGCAGGACGGCCCCAATGAGCAGTTCTTC	CASKSRRQDGPNEQFF
-	-	TRBV6-6	TRBJ2-3	TGTGCCAGCAGCCAACCCCGGTCTATTAGCACAGATACGCAGTATTTT	CASSQPRSISTDTQYF
few	-	TRBV7-8	TRBJ1-6	TGTGCCAGCAGCAGGGGGGGTTCACCCCTCCACTTT	CASSRGGSPLHF
-	TRBD1	TRBV10-3	TRBJ2-3	TGTGCCATCACGTTACAGGGGGGCGGCACAGATACGCAGTATTTT	CAITLQGGGTDTQYF
-	-	TRBV27	TRBJ2-7	TGTGCCAGCAGTTTATGGGGTGCGAGGAGCTCCTACGAGCAGTACTTC	CASSLWGARSSYEQYF
-	TRBD1	TRBV4-3	TRBJ2-7	TGCGCCAGCAGCCATCGGACAGGGGGCAAGTACGAGCAGTACTTC	CASSHRTGGKYEQYF
-	TRBD1	TRBV5-1	TRBJ1-4	TGCGCCAGCAGCTTGGGGGGACAGGGGTCTGAAAAACTGTTTTTT	CASSLGGQGSEKLFF
-	TRBD1	TRBV9	TRBJ1-1	TGTGCCAGCAGCACCGGGACAGGTTGGGACACTGAAGCTTTCTTT	CASSTGTGWDTEAFF
-	-	TRBV29-1	TRBJ2-1	TGCAGCGTCGGACATGGGGAGCAGTTCTTC	CSVGHGEQFF
-	-	TRBV5-4	TRBJ1-1	TGTGCCAGCAGCTTGATCGGGGGTAGCTCTGAAGCTTTCTTT	CASSLIGGSSEAFF
few	-	TRBV18	TRBJ1-5	TGTGCCAGCTCACAAGACGGGGGACGCACACGGGATCAGCCCCAGCATTTT	CASSQDGGRTRDQPQHF
-	TRBD1	TRBV4-3	TRBJ2-3	TGCGCCAGCAGCCAAGACCATGGGGTCGGGACAGCTAGCACAGATACGCAGTATTTT	CASSQDHGVGTASTDTQYF
once	TRBD1	TRBV11-2	TRBJ2-3	TGTGCCAGCAGCTTAGGGGACAGGGCCGGGAGCACAGATACGCAGTATTTT	CASSLGDRAGSTDTQYF
-	-	TRBV30	TRBJ1-2	TGTGCCTGGAGTAGGGGGGCTGGCTATGGCTACACCTTC	CAWSRGAGYGYTF
-	-	TRBV7-2	TRBJ1-4	TGTGCCAGCAGCTTGGGAGGAACTCAAAATGAAAAACTGTTTTTT	CASSLGGTQNEKLFF
few	-	TRBV19	TRBJ1-5	TGTGCCAGTAGTAAGACGACACAGTTTGGCTCAAGCAATCAGCCCCAGCATTTT	CASSKTTQFGSSNQPQHF
once	TRBD1	TRBV7-2	TRBJ2-7	TGTGCCAGCAGCTCGCCGGGGACAGGGCAATACGAGCAGTACTTC	CASSSPGTGQYEQYF
-	-	TRBV5-1	TRBJ2-2	TGCGCCAGCAGCTTGGATGGCGAGCTGTTTTTT	CASSLDGELFF
-	TRBD1	TRBV7-2	TRBJ1-2	TGTGCCAGCAGCGCCCGTAGACAGGGTACGGAGGGCTACACCTTC	CASSARRQGTEGYTF
-	-	TRBV25-1	TRBJ1-4	TGTGCCAGCAGTGCGGTCCGGACAGTAGCAACTAATGAAAAACTGTTTTTT	CASSAVRTVATNEKLFF
-	-	TRBV5-4	TRBJ2-5	TGTGCCAGCAGCTTAGCCGGGGGTGTGGAGACCCAGTACTTC	CASSLAGGVETQYF
-	-	TRBV20-1	TRBJ1-1	TGCAGTGCTAGAGGGGCAAAGTTTCATTACTTT	CSARGAKFHYF
-	-	TRBV28	TRBJ2-4	TGTGCCAGCAGTGAGCTCGGATGGGGGGATCTCAAAAACATTCAGTACTTC	CASSELGWGDLKNIQYF
few	TRBD1	TRBV4-1	TRBJ1-5	TGCGCCAGCAGGGGACAGGGAGGACAGCCCCAGCATTTT	CASRGQGGQPQHF
-	-	TRBV7-2	TRBJ2-3	TGTGCCAGCAGCTTAGACACAGAGTGGCAGTATTTT	CASSLDTEWQYF
once	-	TRBV6-5	TRBJ1-6	TGTGCCAGCAGTGCCGACAGGACCTATAATTCACCCCTCCACTTT	CASSADRTYNSPLHF
-	-	TRBV2	TRBJ1-1	TGTGCCAGCCGGAGGGGTTTGAACACTGAAGCTTTCTTT	CASRRGLNTEAFF
-	-	TRBV9	TRBJ1-6	TGTGCCAGCAGCGCCGGTCTGGGGGTCGGGGATTCACCCCTCCACTTT	CASSAGLGVGDSPLHF
once	TRBD1	TRBV5-1	TRBJ2-7	TGCGCCAGCAGCACCCGGACAGGACATGGGGAGCAGTACTTC	CASSTRTGHGEQYF
-	TRBD1	TRBV4-2	TRBJ1-1	TGTGCCAGCAGCCAAGATATGGCTTTAGGCAGGGGGAGACCTGAAGCTTTCTTT	CASSQDMALGRGRPEAFF
-	-	TRBV30	TRBJ1-1	TGTGCCTGGAGCAGAGAACGCACTGAAGCTTTCTTT	CAWSRERTEAFF
-	-	TRBV5-4	TRBJ2-7	TGTGCCAGCAGCTTGGGGCCGGGAGCCTACGAGCAGTACTTC	CASSLGPGAYEQYF
-	TRBD2	TRBV10-3	TRBJ2-3	TGTGCCATCAGTGAGTCGAGGCTAGCGGGGAATACAGATACGCAGTATTTT	CAISESRLAGNTDTQYF
-	-	TRBV9	TRBJ2-2	TGTGCCAGCAGCGTCAACAGCATACTTAACACCGGGGAGCTGTTTTTT	CASSVNSILNTGELFF